What follows are 21 T cell receptor beta chains derived from one specimen sequenced in a study of PD-1 blockade in classical Hodgkin lymphoma. Measured with immunoSEQ multiplex PCR; TCRdb has only the in-frame clones, and not every one. The sample contains tens of thousands of clones, about 85% of which appear only once. Every patient was affected by relapse after autologous stem cell transplantation, while exposure to brentuximab vedotin was not uniform. Thawed PBMCs yielded CD4+ T cells through magnetic negative selection. The sequencing here drew on CD4+ T cells from blood, taken at baseline. Source of these receptors: a human donor with classical Hodgkin lymphoma.

J is TRBJ1-4 and V is TRBV5-1, with 7 bases aligning to TRBD1. This CDR3 has 15 residues. The V gene end was trimmed by 4 bases and the J gene end by 4 bases; junction bases not matched to a gene: 7. CDR1 is SGHRS and CDR2 is YFSETQ in the germline V gene. The CDR3 coding sequence is TGCGCCAGCAGCCCAACAGGGGTCAATAATGAAAAACTGTTTTTT. Encoded protein: CASSPTGVNNEKLFF.

The chain recombines TRBV18 with TRBJ2-2, with a weak D call TRBD1 (6 bases). The CDR3 sequence is 16 residues long. Germline V CDR1 and CDR2: KGHSH, LQKENI. Trimming stripped 3 bases from V and 2 bases from J, with 13 bases between. CDR3 protein: CASSPWTASNTGELFF. The DNA of the CDR3 is TGTGCCAGCTCACCGTGGACAGCATCTAACACCGGGGAGCTGTTTTTT.

The J gene is TRBJ1-4, the V gene TRBV5-1; a weak D match, TRBD1 (6 bases). This CDR3 spans 13 amino acids. Germline CDR1 reads SGHRS; CDR2 reads YFSETQ. V lost 1 base to trimming and J lost 8 bases, with 9 bases between them. The chain's CDR3 is CASSLQGLEKLFF. The CDR3 bases are TGCGCCAGCAGCTTGCAGGGGCTCGAAAAACTGTTTTTT.

This chain links TRBV5-1 with TRBJ1-2; TRBD1 is a possible D gene (6 bases). The CDR3 sequence is 18 residues long. Trimming stripped 0 bases from V and 0 bases from J, with 18 bases between. Germline lookup yields CDR1 SGHRS and CDR2 YFSETQ. CDR3 sequence: CASSLAPLGGRSNYGYTF. In DNA, the CDR3 is TGCGCCAGCAGCTTGGCCCCGTTGGGGGGGCGTTCTAACTATGGCTACACCTTC. Full variable domain (missing parts from reference TRBV5-1 and TRBJ1-2): KAGVTQTPRYLIKTRGQQVTLSCSPISGHRSVSWYQQTPGQGLQFLFEYFSETQRNKGNFPGRFSGRQFSNSRSEMNVSTLELGDSALYLCASSLAPLGGRSNYGYTFGSGTRLTVV.

The gene calls are TRBV28 and TRBJ2-5; the D is unclear. Trimming shortened V by 4 bases and J by 5 bases, and 17 bases separated the two germline ends. The V gene's germline CDR1 is MDHEN and CDR2 SYDVKM. CDR3 size: 15 residues. The CDR3 loop is CASSSALGSSETQYF. The CDR3 nucleotides read TGTGCCAGCAGTTCCGCGCTGGGTAGCTCGGAGACCCAGTACTTC.

The chain is built from TRBV6-5 and TRBJ1-4, with TRBD1 identical over 9 bases. CDR3 length equals 14 residues. Germline V lookup: CDR1 MNHEY, CDR2 SVGAGI. J lost 3 bases, V lost 6 bases, and 2 bases had no gene match. CDR3 nucleotides: TGTGCCAGCAGACAGGGGGCTCCTAATGAAAAACTGTTTTTT. Encoded protein: CASRQGAPNEKLFF.

The V gene is TRBV28, the J gene TRBJ2-7; D gene unclear. CDR3 length equals 14 residues. V was cut by 6 bases and J by 6 bases, with 18 bases left in between. The germline CDR1 and CDR2 sequences are MDHEN and SYDVKM. In DNA form, the CDR3 reads TGTGCCAGCAGCCTTGCCCAACGGCGACGCGAGCAGTACTTC. It specifies CASSLAQRRREQYF.

The chain combines TRBV7-2 with TRBJ1-1; 7 bases map to TRBD1. The germline CDR1 and CDR2 sequences are SGHTA and FQGNSA. J gave up 0 bases and V 5 bases, and 3 bases lay outside the gene matches. CDR3 length: 14 residues. DNA of the CDR3: TGTGCCAGCAGCCCCGGGACAGTGAACACTGAAGCTTTCTTT. This gives the protein CASSPGTVNTEAFF.

This clone appeared a few times. The chain uses TRBV6-5 and TRBJ1-2, with D tentatively TRBD1 (6 bases). The V end lost 5 bases, the J end lost 3 bases, and 13 bases lay between the germline ends. The germline V gene has CDR1 MNHEY and CDR2 SVGAGI. The CDR3 length is 14 residues. CDR3 loop: CASSPYRDHYGYTF. The CDR3 DNA is TGTGCCAGCAGTCCATACAGGGACCACTATGGCTACACCTTC.

The chain employs TRBV4-1 and TRBJ2-7, with 7 nucleotides matching TRBD2. Germline V gives CDR1 MGHRA, CDR2 YSYEKL. The CDR3 contains 15 residues. J gave up 1 base and V 1 base, and 4 bases lay outside the gene matches. CDR3 loop: CASSQAASGSYEQYF. CDR3 nucleotide sequence: TGCGCCAGCAGCCAAGCGGCTAGCGGATCCTACGAGCAGTACTTC.

V is TRBV27 and J is TRBJ2-1; 9 bases align to TRBD2. The CDR3 extends over 21 amino acids. CDR1 MNHEY and CDR2 SMNVEV come from the germline V gene (reference sequence). With 3 bases clipped from V and 8 bases from J, the junction kept 26 bases outside the gene matches. CDR3 amino acids: CASSLRPPGASGIIAGYEQFF. The CDR3 nucleotides read TGTGCCAGCAGTTTGAGACCTCCTGGGGCTAGCGGGATTATAGCAGGTTATGAGCAGTTCTTC.

The chain recombines TRBV28 with TRBJ2-7; 7 nucleotides line up with TRBD2. Trimming at V came to 9 bases and at J to 3 bases, leaving 11 bases not matched to a gene. CDR3 length: 14 residues. Per the germline V gene, CDR1 is MDHEN and CDR2 is SYDVKM. Written as DNA, the CDR3 is TGTGCCAGTAGCCCTCGCGGGAGTTTCTACGAGCAGTACTTC. Translating gives CASSPRGSFYEQYF. Full variable domain (rest looked up from reference TRBV28 and TRBJ2-7): DVKVTQSSRYLVKRTGEKVFLECVQDMDHENMFWYRQDPGLGLRLIYFSYDVKMKEKGDIPEGYSVSREKKERFSLILESASTNQTSMYLCASSPRGSFYEQYFGPGTRLTVT.

The rearrangement joins TRBV15 to TRBJ2-7; D gene ambiguous. V lost 0 bases, J lost 2 bases, and 17 bases lay in between. There are 17 residues in the CDR3. Germline V gene data show CDR1 as LNHNV and CDR2 as YYDKDF (reference sequence). The CDR3 loop is CATSREGITDGPYEQYF. The DNA of the CDR3 is TGTGCCACCAGCAGAGAAGGGATCACGGACGGACCCTACGAGCAGTACTTC.

This sequence joins TRBV6-6 and TRBJ2-1; perhaps TRBD2 as D (5 bases). Germline CDR1 is MNHNY and CDR2 is SVGAGI (reference sequence). V dropped 6 bases and J dropped 10 bases, with 16 bases sitting between them. The CDR3 is 13 residues long. The CDR3 nucleotides read TGTGCCAGCAGCTCTGACTTGCGGGCAGAGCAGTTCTTC. Its protein is CASSSDLRAEQFF.

This clone was seen a few times. V is TRBV5-4 and J is TRBJ1-3, with 9 bases that match TRBD1. The CDR3 runs 16 residues. V shed 3 bases, J shed 7 bases, and the junction held 11 bases outside the gene matches. Germline CDR1 is SGHNT and CDR2 is YYREEE (reference sequence). The CDR3 loop is CASSSGGGQGRNTIYF. Here the CDR3 DNA reads TGTGCCAGCAGCTCCGGCGGGGGACAGGGTCGGAACACCATATATTTT.

This chain joins TRBV7-9 and TRBJ2-7, with TRBD1 matching over 8 bases. The CDR3 sequence is 14 residues long. Looked up from germline, CDR1 is SEHNR and CDR2 is FQNEAQ (reference sequence). V trimming: 4 bases; J trimming: 4 bases; junction bases outside the gene matches: 6. The CDR3 DNA reads TGTGCCAGCAGCTCCTGGGACAGGAGGTACGAGCAGTACTTC. This translates into CASSSWDRRYEQYF.

The DNA of the CDR3 is TGCGCCAGCAGCTTAAGAGTAGCGGGAGACGAGCAGTACTTC. Its translation is CASSLRVAGDEQYF. The chain recombines TRBV5-1 with TRBJ2-5; 9 bases match TRBD2. The J call is doubtful: the DNA matches TRBJ2-7 better. The V gene's germline CDR1 is SGHRS and CDR2 YFSETQ. This CDR3 has 14 residues.

Here the CDR3 reads CASSLLGNPGREKLFF. The CDR3, as DNA: TGCGCCAGCAGCTTGTTAGGGAACCCAGGGAGGGAAAAACTGTTTTTT. The chain carries TRBV5-1 and TRBJ1-4; TRBD1 is a possible D gene (5 bases). Germline CDR1 and CDR2: SGHRS and YFSETQ. The CDR3 runs to 16 residues. V shed 1 base and J shed 8 bases, with 18 bases lying between them.

This clone was seen a single time. V is TRBV5-6 and J is TRBJ2-5, with D unresolved. The CDR3 is made up of 13 amino acids. The V end lost 0 bases, the J end lost 5 bases, and 8 bases lay between the germline ends. Germline V gives CDR1 SGHDT, CDR2 YYEEEE. The CDR3: CASSLGSTETQYF. DNA for the CDR3: TGTGCCAGCAGCTTGGGGAGCACGGAGACCCAGTACTTC.

The V call is TRBV4-1, the J call TRBJ2-1; 8 nucleotides line up with TRBD2. This CDR3 comprises 15 residues. CDR1 and CDR2 (germline): MGHRA, YSYEKL. Trimming took 6 bases from V and 1 from J; bases not matched to a gene: 5. This CDR3 is CASSRSGGSYNEQFF. Here the CDR3 DNA reads TGCGCCAGCAGTCGCAGCGGGGGATCCTACAATGAGCAGTTCTTC.

The rearrangement uses TRBV7-9 and TRBJ2-4; D is perhaps TRBD1 (5 bases). The CDR3 has 14 amino acids. With 1 base removed from V and 3 bases from J, the gap between germline ends came to 7 bases. The germline CDR1 and CDR2 sequences are SEHNR and FQNEAQ (reference sequence). The CDR3 DNA reads TGTGCCAGCAGCTTAGGACAGCTCAAAAACATTCAGTACTTC. It is translated as CASSLGQLKNIQYF.